This record covers a single T cell receptor beta chain. Its antigen is not known. The data were obtained in a study of blood T cells in healthy people across ages. Whole-study findings and limits: Naive T cell percentage strongly correlated with TCR beta diversity. Unknown CMV status may confound age-related changes in expanded clones.

The CDR3 is made up of 15 amino acids. CDR1 is PRHDT, CDR2 FYEKMQ, per germline (reference sequence). The trim removed 5 bases at V and 5 bases at J, leaving 8 bases unmatched. Alongside a J-beta primer mix, a sample-barcoded 5' primer served in a second PCR lasting about 6 to 12 cycles. Every cDNA molecule carried a tag from a template-switch adaptor bearing 12 random nucleotides. Via MiXCR, TCRdb re-called the 5' RACE reads, giving one row per CDR3 protein. Of approximately 940,000 distinct CDR3 sequences listed, about 48% are singletons. This sequence was found in a man younger than 40 in good health. The material sequenced was blood. The chain has TRBV13 and TRBJ1-4, with TRBD1 matching over 7 bases. Written as DNA, the CDR3 is TGTGCCAGCAGCGTGCAGGGGGAATCAAATGAAAAACTGTTTTTT. Translation gives CASSVQGESNEKLFF.